This TCR beta chain appears in the sequencing data of a study of molecular identifiers for immune sequencing clone quantification. Study results and caveats: Clones above 20 RNA copies contained over 97% of effector molecules and under 1% of naive molecules.

CD8+CD4-CCR7+CD45RA+ cells were sorted as naive CD8 T cells. The CDR3 has 17 amino acids. One entry per CDR3 protein results from TCRdb running MiXCR on the PCR reads. The sample holds just under 650,000 distinct CDR3 sequences, 20% seen once. This clonotype occurred many times. The antigen is unknown. The TCR originated in a human donor in good health. Some libraries in this study had Jurkat cell RNA spiked in. The V call is TRBV21-1, the J call TRBJ2-3; the table's D call, TRBD2, was not checked against the DNA. TRBV21-1 is marked as a pseudogene. Specimen: naive CD8+ T cells from blood, with Jurkat cell RNA spiked in. Subset: FACS-sorted CD8+CD4-CCR7+CD45RA+ naive T cells. The CDR3 sequence is CASSTYRLAGLTDTQYF. DNA of the CDR3: TGTGCCAGCAGCACCTATCGACTAGCGGGCCTCACAGATACGCAGTATTTT.